The entry that follows covers one TCR beta chain sequence. The antigen remains undetermined. CDR3 length: 17 amino acids. The ends lost 2 bases at V and 0 bases at J; junction bases unmatched: 7. Germline V lookup: CDR1 SEHNR, CDR2 FQNEAQ (reference sequence). TCRdb recomputed calls from the reads with MiXCR, one row per CDR3 protein. This sample yields roughly 990,000 distinct CDR3 sequences, of which approximately 31% are seen a single time; over 11% belongs to the top ten. The data were taken from a study of T cell repertoires in cytomegalovirus infection. Study context: Recently identified HLA-C-restricted CMV epitopes were used, and well-studied HLA-B-restricted CMV epitopes were used as well. Indications came from public TCR beta signatures; they pointed to CMV infection and to a matching HLA type. Study results and caveats: What dominated the ex vivo response were HLA-C-restricted CMV-specific TCR beta clonotypes. Accumulated public TCR beta family frequency recognized individuals carrying CMV together with the relevant HLA.

Specimen: cultured CD8+ T cells from PBMCs, collected from culture after CMV antigen stimulation. The origin of this receptor is a human donor in good health (CMV status not recorded). Some clones in this sample may be carry-over from other donors' samples. The V gene is TRBV7-9, the J gene TRBJ1-5; 7 bases are a match to TRBD1. The CDR3 is CASSLSGTENSNQPQHF. In DNA form, the CDR3 reads TGTGCCAGCAGCTTATCCGGGACAGAGAATAGCAATCAGCCCCAGCATTTT.